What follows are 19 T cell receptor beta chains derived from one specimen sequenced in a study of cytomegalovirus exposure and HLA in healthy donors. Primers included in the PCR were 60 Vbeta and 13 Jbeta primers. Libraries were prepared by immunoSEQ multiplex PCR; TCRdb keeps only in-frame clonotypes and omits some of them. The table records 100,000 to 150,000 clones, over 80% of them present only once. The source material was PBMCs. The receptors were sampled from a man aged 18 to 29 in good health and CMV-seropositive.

The CDR3 coding sequence is TGCGCCAGCAGCCGCCTGGGAGGGGCGGATGAGCAGTTCTTC. This codes for CASSRLGGADEQFF. This chain connects TRBV5-1 to TRBJ2-1; 7 positions match TRBD2. The junction had 9 bases not matched to a gene; V was cut back by 4 bases and J by 8 bases. Per the germline V gene, CDR1 is SGHRS and CDR2 is YFSETQ. The CDR3 sequence is 14 residues long.

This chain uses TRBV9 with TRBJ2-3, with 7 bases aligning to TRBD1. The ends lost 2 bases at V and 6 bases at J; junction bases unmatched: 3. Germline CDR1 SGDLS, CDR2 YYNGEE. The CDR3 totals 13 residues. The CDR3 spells CASSVGQADTQYF. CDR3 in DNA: TGTGCCAGCAGCGTTGGACAGGCGGATACGCAGTATTTT.

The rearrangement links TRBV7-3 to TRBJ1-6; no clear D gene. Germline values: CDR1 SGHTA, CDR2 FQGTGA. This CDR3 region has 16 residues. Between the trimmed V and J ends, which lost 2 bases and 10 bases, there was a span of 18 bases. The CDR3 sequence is CASSLGPVSTGSPLHF. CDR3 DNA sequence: TGTGCCAGCAGCTTAGGGCCAGTATCAACGGGGTCACCCCTCCACTTT.

This CDR3 is CASRQPGQGAGEQYF. CDR3 coding DNA: TGTGCCAGCAGACAACCGGGACAGGGGGCCGGCGAGCAGTACTTC. The V gene is TRBV2, the J gene TRBJ2-7, with 12 bases lining up with TRBD1. The CDR3 covers 15 residues. V was pared by 6 bases and J by 6 bases, with 9 bases of the junction left unmatched. The V gene's germline CDR1 is SNHLY and CDR2 FYNNEI.

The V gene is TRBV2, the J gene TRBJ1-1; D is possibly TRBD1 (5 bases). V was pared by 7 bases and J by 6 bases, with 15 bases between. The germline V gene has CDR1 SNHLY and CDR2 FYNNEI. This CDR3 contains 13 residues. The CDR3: CASTFRASPEAFF. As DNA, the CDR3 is TGTGCCAGCACTTTCAGGGCTTCCCCTGAAGCTTTCTTT.

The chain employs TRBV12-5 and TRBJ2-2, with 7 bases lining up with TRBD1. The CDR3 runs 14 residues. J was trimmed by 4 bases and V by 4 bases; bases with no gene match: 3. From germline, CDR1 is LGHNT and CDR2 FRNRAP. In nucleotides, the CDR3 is TGTGCTAGTGGTTACAGGGGTAGCACCGGGGAGCTGTTTTTT. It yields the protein CASGYRGSTGELFF.

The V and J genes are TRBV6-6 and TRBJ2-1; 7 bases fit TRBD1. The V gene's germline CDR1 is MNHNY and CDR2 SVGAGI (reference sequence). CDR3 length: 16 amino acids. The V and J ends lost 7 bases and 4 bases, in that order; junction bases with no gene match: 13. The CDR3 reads CASNFGQAVNYNEQFF. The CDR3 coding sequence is TGTGCCAGCAACTTCGGACAGGCAGTCAATTACAATGAGCAGTTCTTC.

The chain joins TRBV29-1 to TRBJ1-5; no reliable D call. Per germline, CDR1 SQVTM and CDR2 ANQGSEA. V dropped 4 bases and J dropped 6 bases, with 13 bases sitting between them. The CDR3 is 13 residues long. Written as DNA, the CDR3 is TGCAGCGTTGCAACCGGAGTCGGTCAGCCCCAGCATTTT. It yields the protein CSVATGVGQPQHF. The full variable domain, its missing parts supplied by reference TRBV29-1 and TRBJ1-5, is SAVISQKPSRDICQRGTSLTIQCQVDSQVTMMFWYRQQPGQSLTLIATANQGSEATYESGFVIDKFPISRPNLTFSTLTVSNMSPEDSSIYLCSVATGVGQPQHFGDGTRLSIL.

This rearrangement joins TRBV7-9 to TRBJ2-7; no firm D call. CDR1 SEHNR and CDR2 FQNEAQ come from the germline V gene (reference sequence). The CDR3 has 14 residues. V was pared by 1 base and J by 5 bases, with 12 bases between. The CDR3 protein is CASSLVGQTDEQYF. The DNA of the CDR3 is TGTGCCAGCAGCTTAGTGGGCCAAACGGACGAGCAGTACTTC.

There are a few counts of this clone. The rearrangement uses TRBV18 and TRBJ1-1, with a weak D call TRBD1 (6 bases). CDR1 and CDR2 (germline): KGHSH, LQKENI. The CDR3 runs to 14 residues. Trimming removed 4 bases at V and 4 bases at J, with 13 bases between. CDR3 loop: CASSLTGTGTEAFF. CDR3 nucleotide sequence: TGTGCCAGCTCACTTACAGGGACGGGCACTGAAGCTTTCTTT.

The DNA of the CDR3 is TGTGCCTGGAGTAGAGGGTATAGCAATCAGCCCCAGCATTTT. Protein product: CAWSRGYSNQPQHF. V and J are TRBV30 and TRBJ1-5; D unclear. From germline, CDR1 is GTSNPN and CDR2 SVGIG (reference sequence). The V end lost 2 bases, the J end lost 0 bases, and 8 bases lay between the germline ends. The CDR3 is made up of 14 amino acids. Based on the CDR3 plus reference TRBV30 and TRBJ1-5, the full variable domain is SQTIHQWPATLVQPVGSPLSLECTVEGTSNPNLYWYRQAAGRGLQLLFYSVGIGQISSEVPQNLSASRPQDRQFILSSKKLLLSDSGFYLCAWSRGYSNQPQHFGDGTRLSIL.

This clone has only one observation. The CDR3 region is CASSYSRRDLYGYTF. CDR3 nucleotides: TGTGCCAGCAGTTACTCAAGGAGAGACCTCTATGGCTACACCTTC. The chain couples TRBV6-5 to TRBJ1-2; D is ambiguous. V lost 0 bases, J lost 4 bases, and 12 bases lay in between. There are 15 residues in the CDR3. Germline assignment: CDR1 MNHEY and CDR2 SVGAGI.

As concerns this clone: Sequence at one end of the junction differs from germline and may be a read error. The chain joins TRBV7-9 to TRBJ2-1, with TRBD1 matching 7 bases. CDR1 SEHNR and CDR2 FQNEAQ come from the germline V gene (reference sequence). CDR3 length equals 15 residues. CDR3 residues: CASSLWDSSHNEQFF. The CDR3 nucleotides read TGTGCCAGCAGCCTTTGGGACAGCTCCCACAATGAGCAGTTCTTC.

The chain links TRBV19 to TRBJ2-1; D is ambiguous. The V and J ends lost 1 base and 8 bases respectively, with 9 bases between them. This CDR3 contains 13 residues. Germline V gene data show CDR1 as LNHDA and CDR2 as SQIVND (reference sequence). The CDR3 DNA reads TGTGCCAGTAGTATAGGCCAGTTGGATGAGCAGTTCTTC. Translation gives CASSIGQLDEQFF.

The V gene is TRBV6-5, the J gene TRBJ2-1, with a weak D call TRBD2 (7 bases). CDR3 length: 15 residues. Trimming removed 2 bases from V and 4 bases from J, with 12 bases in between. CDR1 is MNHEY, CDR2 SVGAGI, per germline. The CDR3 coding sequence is TGTGCCAGCAGTTACGGGAGGGGGGAGTACAATGAGCAGTTCTTC. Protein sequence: CASSYGRGEYNEQFF.

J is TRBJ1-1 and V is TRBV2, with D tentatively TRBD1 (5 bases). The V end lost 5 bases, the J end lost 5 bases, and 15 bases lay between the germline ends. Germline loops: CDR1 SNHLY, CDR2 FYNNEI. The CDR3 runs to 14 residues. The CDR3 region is CASSPGTAGTEAFF. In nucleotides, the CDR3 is TGTGCCAGCAGTCCCGGGACCGCGGGAACTGAAGCTTTCTTT.

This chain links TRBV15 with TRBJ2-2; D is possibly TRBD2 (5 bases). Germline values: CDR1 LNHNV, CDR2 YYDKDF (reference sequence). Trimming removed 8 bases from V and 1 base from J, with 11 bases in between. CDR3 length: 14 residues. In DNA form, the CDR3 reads TGTGCCACCCCTCGCGGGCGGAACACCGGGGAGCTGTTTTTT. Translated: CATPRGRNTGELFF.

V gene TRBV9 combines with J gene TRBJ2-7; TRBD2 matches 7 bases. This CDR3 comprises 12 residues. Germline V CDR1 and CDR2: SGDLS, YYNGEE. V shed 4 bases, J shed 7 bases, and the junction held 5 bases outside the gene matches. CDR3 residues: CASSRGVGEQYF. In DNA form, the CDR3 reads TGTGCCAGCAGCCGGGGGGTCGGGGAGCAGTACTTC.

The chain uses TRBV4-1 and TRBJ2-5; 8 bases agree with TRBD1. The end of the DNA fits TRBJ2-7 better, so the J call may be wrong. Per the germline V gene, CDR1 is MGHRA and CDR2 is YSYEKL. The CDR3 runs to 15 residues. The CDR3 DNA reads TGCGCCAGCAGCCAAGAGGACAGGGCCTCCTACGAGCAGTACTTC. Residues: CASSQEDRASYEQYF.